The next 4 T cell receptor beta chains were all read from a single sample in a study of blood T cell repertoires in COVID-19. The method was immunoSEQ multiplex PCR; TCRdb's version includes in-frame clones alone and lacks a portion of them. The sample lists about 210,000 clones; just under 85% were seen once. Specimen: peripheral blood. The receptors come from a woman aged 50 to 60 with active or convalescent COVID-19.

V usage is TRBV6-4 and J usage is TRBJ2-5; TRBD2 is a possible D gene (5 bases). Germline CDR1 MRHNA, CDR2 SNTAGT. This CDR3 spans 15 amino acids. Trimming left V 3 bases short and J 2 bases short, with 13 bases between. CDR3 region: CASSEIYGVQETQYF. CDR3 DNA sequence: TGTGCCAGCAGTGAAATCTACGGGGTTCAAGAGACCCAGTACTTC.

The rearrangement links TRBV27 to TRBJ1-2, with 8 bases lining up with TRBD1. The CDR3 is 13 residues long. The V gene end was trimmed by 6 bases and the J gene end by 8 bases; junction bases not matched to a gene: 8. The germline V gene has CDR1 MNHEY and CDR2 SMNVEV (reference sequence). CDR3 in DNA: TGTGCCAGCAGCAAGGACAGGGATCGAGGCTACACCTTC. Its protein product is CASSKDRDRGYTF.

J is TRBJ2-1 and V is TRBV9; 8 positions match TRBD2. This CDR3 has 15 amino acids. The V gene end was trimmed by 1 base and the J gene end by 9 bases; junction bases not matched to a gene: 9. Germline V lookup: CDR1 SGDLS, CDR2 YYNGEE. As DNA, the CDR3 is TGTGCCAGCAGCGTAATTAGCGGGATCGGGGGTGAGCAGTTCTTC. As protein: CASSVISGIGGEQFF.

The chain couples TRBV30 to TRBJ2-1; perhaps TRBD2 as D (6 bases). CDR1 is GTSNPN and CDR2 is SVGIG in the germline V gene (reference sequence). The V end was cut by 3 bases, the J end by 5 bases, with 17 bases between. This CDR3 region has 15 residues. CDR3 bases: TGTGCCTGGAGCGGCCTTAGCGGATTAAACAATGAGCAGTTCTTC. Translating gives CAWSGLSGLNNEQFF.